The 29 T cell receptor beta chains below come from one sample, sequenced in a study of T cell changes during pregnancy in multiple sclerosis. Sequenced by immunoSEQ multiplex PCR; TCRdb stores in-frame clones only, minus some. The profile shows about 69,000 clones, 85% to 95% of them singletons. The sample consisted of peripheral blood, taken in the third trimester of pregnancy. The receptors were gathered from a female donor in good health, enrolled as a control in a pregnancy study.

V is TRBV27 and J is TRBJ1-2, with D possibly TRBD1 on 5 matching bases. The germline gives CDR1 MNHEY, CDR2 SMNVEV (reference sequence). The V end was cut by 0 bases, the J end by 7 bases, with 15 bases between. The CDR3 extends over 15 amino acids. The CDR3 nucleotides read TGTGCCAGCAGTTTATCGGGGCTGTTGGGTATTGGCTACACCTTC. Its protein product is CASSLSGLLGIGYTF.

The chain carries TRBV2 and TRBJ2-3; D possibly corresponds to TRBD2 (7 bases). There are 12 residues in the CDR3. The V gene's germline CDR1 is SNHLY and CDR2 FYNNEI. Trimming left V 6 bases short and J 9 bases short, with 13 bases between. CDR3 nucleotides: TGTGCCAGCAGGGGGGAGGGGGGCACGCAGTATTTT. Translating it yields CASRGEGGTQYF.

The chain couples TRBV4-2 to TRBJ2-5; D unresolved. This CDR3 is built from 15 residues. Per the germline V gene, CDR1 is LGHNA and CDR2 is YNFKEQ. V dropped 0 bases and J dropped 2 bases, with 10 bases sitting between them. The CDR3 nucleotides are TGTGCCAGCAGCCAAGAGGCAGTCGGGCAAGAGACCCAGTACTTC. Protein sequence: CASSQEAVGQETQYF.

The CDR3 sequence is CASSLQGGEPHEQYF. In DNA, the CDR3 is TGCGCCAGCAGCCTCCAGGGTGGGGAACCCCACGAGCAGTACTTC. This chain links TRBV4-1 with TRBJ2-7, with a weak D call TRBD1 (5 bases). This CDR3 comprises 15 residues. CDR1 is MGHRA and CDR2 is YSYEKL in the germline V gene. Trimming pared 4 bases from V and 5 bases from J, leaving 18 bases between.

The rearrangement links TRBV30 to TRBJ2-7; 7 bases are a match to TRBD2. V shed 1 base and J 4 bases; nucleotides not matched to a gene: 19. CDR3 length: 18 residues. Germline V lookup: CDR1 GTSNPN, CDR2 SVGIG (reference sequence). This CDR3 reads CAWSGRLDTRLARYEQYF. CDR3 nucleotide sequence: TGTGCCTGGAGTGGCAGACTAGACACCCGACTAGCCAGATACGAGCAGTACTTC.

This rearrangement joins TRBV18 to TRBJ2-2, with 8 nucleotides matching TRBD1. The CDR3 length is 17 residues. J gave up 5 bases and V 0 bases, and 8 bases lay outside the gene matches. From germline, CDR1 is KGHSH and CDR2 LQKENI. Here the CDR3 DNA reads TGTGCCAGCTCACCACCGGGACAGGCGGAGATAACCGGGGAGCTGTTTTTT. This sequence encodes CASSPPGQAEITGELFF.

The chain links TRBV28 to TRBJ2-7; TRBD1 might be the D (5 bases). Trimming cost V 1 base and J 5 bases, with 12 bases left between them. This CDR3 comprises 14 residues. Germline loops: CDR1 MDHEN, CDR2 SYDVKM. CDR3 loop: CASSLSQGVNEQYF. CDR3 nucleotide sequence: TGTGCCAGCAGTTTATCCCAGGGTGTCAACGAGCAGTACTTC.

The J gene is TRBJ2-3, the V gene TRBV10-3; 14 bases match TRBD2. This CDR3 region has 17 residues. V gave up 4 bases and J gave up 6 bases; unmatched junction bases: 9. Germline CDR1 is ENHRY and CDR2 is SYGVKD. Here the CDR3 DNA reads TGTGCCATCAGTGGGACCGGGACTAGCGGGAGTTACGATACGCAGTATTTT. This gives the protein CAISGTGTSGSYDTQYF.

This chain joins TRBV6-1 and TRBJ2-7; 10 positions agree with TRBD1. The CDR3 consists of 14 residues. V was pared by 9 bases and J by 7 bases, with 12 bases of the junction left unmatched. Germline V gives CDR1 MNHNS, CDR2 SASEGT. Here the CDR3 reads CASEPGTGVREQYF. CDR3 nucleotides: TGTGCCAGTGAACCCGGGACAGGGGTTCGGGAGCAGTACTTC.

A few counts support this clone. The gene calls are TRBV25-1 and TRBJ1-1; TRBD1 is a possible D gene (6 bases). There are 11 residues in the CDR3. Deletions cut 10 bases from V and 11 bases from J, with 17 bases between. Germline loops: CDR1 MGHDK, CDR2 SYGVNS. CDR3 DNA: TGTGCCACCAGAGAGGCAGGGGAGGCTTTCTTT. It is translated as CATREAGEAFF.

This chain joins TRBV7-9 and TRBJ1-2, with D possibly TRBD1 on 5 matching bases. CDR1 and CDR2 (germline): SEHNR, FQNEAQ (reference sequence). Trimming left V 7 bases short and J 5 bases short, with 23 bases between. CDR3 length: 16 amino acids. CDR3 residues: CASTQPNGRRGYGYTF. In nucleotides, the CDR3 is TGTGCCAGCACCCAACCGAACGGGCGGAGGGGTTATGGCTACACCTTC.

V and J are TRBV2 and TRBJ2-7; maybe TRBD2 (6 bases). The CDR3 covers 14 residues. Trimming removed 8 bases at V and 6 bases at J, with 20 bases between. Germline V CDR1 and CDR2: SNHLY, FYNNEI. For the CDR3, the DNA is TGTGCCAGCCGTGGAGCAGGGATCGGGGGCGAGCAGTACTTC. Translating gives CASRGAGIGGEQYF.

V usage is TRBV5-5 and J usage is TRBJ2-5; 16 bases are a match to TRBD2. The V and J ends lost 4 bases and 1 base, in that order; junction bases with no gene match: 7. This CDR3 is 18 amino acids long. CDR1 and CDR2 from the germline V gene are SGHKS and YYEKEE (reference sequence). Written as DNA, the CDR3 is TGTGCCAGCAGCACAAGGGGACTAGCGGGAGGGGGCCAAGAGACCCAGTACTTC. Translated: CASSTRGLAGGGQETQYF.

The chain combines TRBV10-3 with TRBJ2-5; TRBD2 agrees at 7 bases. The CDR3 consists of 17 residues. The V gene's germline CDR1 is ENHRY and CDR2 SYGVKD. With V trimmed by 2 bases and J by 4 bases, 13 bases remained unmatched. The CDR3 spells CAISEPPWEGIGETQYF. The CDR3 DNA reads as TGTGCCATCAGTGAGCCCCCCTGGGAGGGGATCGGAGAGACCCAGTACTTC.

V and J are TRBV18 and TRBJ2-2; D is perhaps TRBD2 (5 bases). The CDR3 contains 16 residues. Trimming took off 3 bases at V and 1 base at J, with 12 bases between the two ends. Germline CDR1 reads KGHSH; CDR2 reads LQKENI. DNA of the CDR3: TGTGCCAGCTCACCGGCACTAGTCCTGAACACCGGGGAGCTGTTTTTT. It specifies CASSPALVLNTGELFF. Full variable domain (remainder filled in from reference TRBV18 and TRBJ2-2): NAGVMQNPRHLVRRRGQEARLRCSPMKGHSHVYWYRQLPEEGLKFMVYLQKENIIDESGMPKERFSAEFPKEGPSILRIQQVVRGDSAAYFCASSPALVLNTGELFFGEGSRLTVL.

This rearrangement joins TRBV7-8 to TRBJ1-4; 7 positions agree with TRBD1. The CDR3 consists of 15 residues. CDR1 is SGHVS, CDR2 FQNEAQ, per germline. V was pared by 5 bases and J by 8 bases, with 11 bases of the junction left unmatched. The chain's CDR3 is CASSEIRGEREKLFF. CDR3 DNA: TGTGCCAGCAGCGAAATCAGGGGGGAGAGAGAAAAACTGTTTTTT.

V usage is TRBV2 and J usage is TRBJ2-1; a weak D match, TRBD2 (6 bases). The CDR3 runs to 14 residues. Trimming left V 8 bases short and J 4 bases short, with 15 bases between. Germline CDR1 reads SNHLY; CDR2 reads FYNNEI. The CDR3 DNA reads TGTGCCAGCCAAACCTGGACTAAGTACAATGAGCAGTTCTTC. It translates to CASQTWTKYNEQFF.

V usage is TRBV25-1 and J usage is TRBJ2-4, with a weak D call TRBD2 (5 bases). Germline V gives CDR1 MGHDK, CDR2 SYGVNS. The CDR3 is 13 residues long. The V gene lost 2 bases and the J gene lost 5 bases, with 7 bases spanning the gap. This chain's CDR3 is CASSERRENIQYF. Written as DNA, the CDR3 is TGTGCCAGCAGTGAACGGCGGGAAAACATTCAGTACTTC.

The gene calls are TRBV30 and TRBJ1-5; 10 bases map to TRBD1. The germline V gene encodes CDR1 GTSNPN and CDR2 SVGIG (reference sequence). The CDR3 has 17 amino acids. Trimming removed 0 bases from V and 6 bases from J; junction bases left unmatched: 11. Written as DNA, the CDR3 is TGTGCCTGGAGTGTACGGGGGGGACAGGGGTTTGGTCAGCCCCAGCATTTT. Amino acid sequence: CAWSVRGGQGFGQPQHF.

Regarding this clone: The sample holds other DNA sequences that translate to the same CDR3. CDR3 in DNA: TGTGCCAGCAGTGAGGGACTAGCTAGCTCAGATACGCAGTATTTT. Translating it yields CASSEGLASSDTQYF. The gene calls are TRBV25-1 and TRBJ2-3; 9 nucleotides line up with TRBD2. With V trimmed by 3 bases and J by 4 bases, 5 bases remained unmatched. Germline V gives CDR1 MGHDK, CDR2 SYGVNS. The CDR3 length is 15 residues.

V is TRBV27 and J is TRBJ1-4, with TRBD1 matching 9 bases. V was clipped by 3 bases and J by 8 bases; unmatched bases: 7. Germline CDR1 MNHEY, CDR2 SMNVEV (reference sequence). The CDR3 totals 15 residues. The CDR3, as DNA: TGTGCCAGCAGTTTCTACGGACAGGGGTCAGAAAAACTGTTTTTT. The encoded protein is CASSFYGQGSEKLFF. The full variable domain, completed using reference TRBV27 and TRBJ1-4, is EAQVTQNPRYLITVTGKKLTVTCSQNMNHEYMSWYRQDPGLGLRQIYYSMNVEVTDKGDVPEGYKVSRKEKRNFPLILESPSPNQTSLYFCASSFYGQGSEKLFFGSGTQLSVL.

CDR3 sequence: CATKRGGWNTGELFF. The CDR3, as DNA: TGTGCCACCAAGCGGGGGGGATGGAACACCGGGGAGCTGTTTTTT. This chain uses TRBV5-4 with TRBJ2-2; 10 bases agree with TRBD2. The trim removed 9 bases at V and 1 base at J, leaving 6 bases unmatched. The CDR3 runs to 15 residues. Germline loops: CDR1 SGHNT, CDR2 YYREEE (reference sequence). Complete variable domain (other parts from reference TRBV5-4 and TRBJ2-2): ETGVTQSPTHLIKTRGQQVTLRCSSQSGHNTVSWYQQALGQGPQFIFQYYREEENGRGNFPPRFSGLQFPNYSSELNVNALELDDSALYLCATKRGGWNTGELFFGEGSRLTVL.

The rearrangement uses TRBV13 and TRBJ2-3, with a possible D match to TRBD2 (6 bases). The CDR3 totals 19 residues. V lost 5 bases, J lost 6 bases, and 30 bases lay in between. Germline-derived CDR1 and CDR2 are PRHDT and FYEKMQ (reference sequence). CDR3 region: CASSEDYDPDRRVRDTQYF. Here the CDR3 DNA reads TGTGCCAGCAGCGAGGACTACGACCCCGACCGGAGGGTTAGGGATACGCAGTATTTT.

The rearrangement joins TRBV2 to TRBJ2-7; a possible D gene is TRBD2 (6 bases). The germline CDR1 and CDR2 sequences are SNHLY and FYNNEI. The CDR3 is 15 amino acids. With 2 bases removed from V and 0 bases from J, the gap between germline ends came to 11 bases. CDR3 sequence: CASSERRAFSYEQYF. In nucleotides, the CDR3 is TGTGCCAGCAGTGAAAGGAGGGCGTTCTCCTACGAGCAGTACTTC.

This clone was seen many times. V and J are TRBV6-4 and TRBJ2-1, with 10 bases aligning to TRBD2. Germline loops: CDR1 MRHNA, CDR2 SNTAGT. V lost 3 bases and J lost 1; bases outside the gene matches: 0. The CDR3 length is 15 residues. CDR3 region: CASSEAGGSYNEQFF. CDR3 nucleotide sequence: TGTGCCAGCAGTGAAGCGGGGGGGTCCTACAATGAGCAGTTCTTC.

The V and J genes are TRBV7-2 and TRBJ2-7, with TRBD1 identical over 10 bases. Germline CDR1 is SGHTA and CDR2 is FQGNSA. CDR3 length: 15 residues. J gave up 2 bases and V 6 bases, and 7 bases lay outside the gene matches. The CDR3: CASSRPGTGAYEQYF. The CDR3 DNA reads as TGTGCCAGCAGTCGGCCCGGGACAGGGGCCTACGAGCAGTACTTC. The whole variable domain, remainder taken from reference TRBV7-2 and TRBJ2-7, is GAGVSQSPSNKVTEKGKDVELRCDPISGHTALYWYRQSLGQGLEFLIYFQGNSAPDKSGLPSDRFSAERTGGSVSTLTIQRTQQEDSAVYLCASSRPGTGAYEQYFGPGTRLTVT.

The J gene is TRBJ2-1, the V gene TRBV7-9, with 12 bases matching TRBD2. With 5 bases clipped from V and 6 bases from J, the junction kept 5 bases outside the gene matches. This CDR3 is built from 15 residues. Germline CDR1 SEHNR, CDR2 FQNEAQ (reference sequence). The CDR3 spells CASSPPGLAGNEQFF. CDR3 sequence (DNA): TGTGCCAGCAGCCCTCCGGGACTAGCGGGCAATGAGCAGTTCTTC.

The chain links TRBV21-1 to TRBJ1-1; the table's D call TRBD1 went unverified against the DNA. TRBV21-1 is a recognized pseudogene. The CDR3 contains 17 residues. The CDR3 DNA reads as TGTGCCAGCACCTTAATAGTAAAAGGGGGACCTAACACTGAAGCTTTCTTT. The encoded protein is CASTLIVKGGPNTEAFF.

V usage is TRBV28 and J usage is TRBJ1-1; no firm D call. V lost 6 bases to trimming and J lost 12 bases, with 23 bases between them. Germline V CDR1 and CDR2: MDHEN, SYDVKM. CDR3 length: 14 amino acids. The CDR3, as DNA: TGTGCCAGCAGGCCCCGGCGGGGAGGGTTAAGATCTTTCTTT. Its translation is CASRPRRGGLRSFF.